One sample yielded the 11 T cell receptor beta chains listed below, sequenced in a study of shared clonotypes between healthy human individuals. TCRdb's table, derived via immunoSEQ multiplex PCR, lists solely in-frame clones and lacks some. The sample contains about 2.4 million clones, 80% to 95% of which appear only once. Sequencing was performed on naive CD4+ T cells from PBMCs. Subset indicated: CD45RA+ positively selected. Every receptor here comes from a man younger than 35 in good health. Some clones in this sample may be carry-over from other donors' samples.

The rearrangement joins TRBV28 to TRBJ2-2, with unresolved D. This CDR3 has 13 residues. From germline, CDR1 is MDHEN and CDR2 SYDVKM. V lost 5 bases to trimming and J lost 11 bases, with 15 bases between them. CDR3 region: CASSLGWALELFF. Written as DNA, the CDR3 is TGTGCCAGCAGTCTAGGATGGGCACTAGAGCTGTTTTTT.

CDR3 loop: CASSPTPRTSNYGYTF. CDR3 coding DNA: TGTGCCAGCAGCCCCACCCCCAGAACCTCTAACTATGGCTACACCTTC. V is TRBV7-3 and J is TRBJ1-2; no reliable D call. This CDR3 has 16 residues. Germline CDR1 and CDR2: SGHTA and FQGTGA. The V end lost 5 bases, the J end lost 0 bases, and 16 bases lay between the germline ends.

A few counts support this clone. V and J are TRBV2 and TRBJ2-1; 7 bases are shared with TRBD2. The J segment lost 7 bases and the V segment lost 6 bases, leaving 3 bases of the junction unmatched. The CDR3 runs to 12 residues. Germline CDR1 is SNHLY and CDR2 is FYNNEI. The CDR3 DNA reads as TGTGCCAGCAGGGGGACTATTAATGAGCAGTTCTTC. Translating gives CASRGTINEQFF.

This clone has a single count. The chain combines TRBV9 with TRBJ1-2; unclear D gene. The CDR3 sequence is 15 residues long. The V end was cut by 0 bases, the J end by 0 bases, with 9 bases between. Per the germline V gene, CDR1 is SGDLS and CDR2 is YYNGEE. The CDR3 DNA reads as TGTGCCAGCAGCGTAGAACTCAATCCTAACTATGGCTACACCTTC. The encoded protein is CASSVELNPNYGYTF.

The J gene is TRBJ2-1, the V gene TRBV5-6; TRBD2 aligns across 8 bases. Germline loops: CDR1 SGHDT, CDR2 YYEEEE. J was trimmed by 0 bases and V by 2 bases; bases with no gene match: 7. The CDR3 sequence is 17 residues long. CDR3 bases: TGTGCCAGCAGCTTCGCCTTAGCGGGAAACTCCTACAATGAGCAGTTCTTC. It encodes CASSFALAGNSYNEQFF.

The chain combines TRBV28 with TRBJ2-7, with 12 bases lining up with TRBD2. The CDR3 totals 16 residues. Germline V gives CDR1 MDHEN, CDR2 SYDVKM. Trimming cost V 4 bases and J 3 bases; bases outside gene matches: 7. The CDR3, as DNA: TGTGCCAGCAGTTCCCGACTAGCGGGAGTGATCTACGAGCAGTACTTC. Its protein product is CASSSRLAGVIYEQYF. Full variable domain (missing parts from reference TRBV28 and TRBJ2-7): DVKVTQSSRYLVKRTGEKVFLECVQDMDHENMFWYRQDPGLGLRLIYFSYDVKMKEKGDIPEGYSVSREKKERFSLILESASTNQTSMYLCASSSRLAGVIYEQYFGPGTRLTVT.

The rearrangement uses TRBV11-2 and TRBJ2-2; the D is unclear. Germline V CDR1 and CDR2: SGHAT, FQNNGV. The CDR3 length is 17 residues. The V and J ends lost 5 bases and 2 bases respectively, with 18 bases between them. This CDR3 reads CASSPARAIYNTGELFF. In DNA form, the CDR3 reads TGTGCCAGCAGCCCAGCCCGGGCCATATATAACACCGGGGAGCTGTTTTTT.

The V call is TRBV5-4, the J call TRBJ2-1, with D possibly TRBD2 on 5 matching bases. The ends were cut back, 4 bases at V and 9 bases at J, with 20 bases in the middle. Germline assignment: CDR1 SGHNT and CDR2 YYREEE (reference sequence). The CDR3 extends over 15 amino acids. CDR3 bases: TGTGCCAGCAGCCTTCCGGTAGGACTTACAACTGAGCAGTTCTTC. Encoded protein: CASSLPVGLTTEQFF.

With respect to this clone: Other DNA sequences from this sample encode an identical CDR3 as well. The genes are TRBV6-5 and TRBJ2-7; tentative D call: TRBD1 (6 bases). The CDR3 is 12 residues long. Per the germline V gene, CDR1 is MNHEY and CDR2 is SVGAGI. V was clipped by 0 bases and J by 6 bases, with 6 bases between them. CDR3 protein: CASSYSGGEQYF. The CDR3 region has the DNA TGTGCCAGCAGTTACTCAGGGGGCGAGCAGTACTTC.

The chain employs TRBV14 and TRBJ2-7; possibly TRBD2 for D (6 bases). Trimming removed 1 base at V and 6 bases at J, with 10 bases between. The CDR3 loop spans 13 amino acids. Looked up from germline, CDR1 is SGHDN and CDR2 is FVKESK. DNA of the CDR3: TGTGCCAGCAGCCAAGTCCGGGGGATCGAGCAGTACTTC. Its protein is CASSQVRGIEQYF.

This chain uses TRBV7-9 with TRBJ2-3; TRBD2 matches at 9 bases. Trimming removed 3 bases from V and 0 bases from J; junction bases left unmatched: 4. The CDR3 length is 16 residues. CDR1 and CDR2 (germline): SEHNR, FQNEAQ (reference sequence). CDR3 in amino acids: CASSFSTSGSTDTQYF. The DNA of the CDR3 is TGTGCCAGCAGCTTTAGTACTAGCGGGAGCACAGATACGCAGTATTTT. Drawing the rest from reference TRBV7-9 and TRBJ2-3, the complete variable domain is DTGVSQNPRHKITKRGQNVTFRCDPISEHNRLYWYRQTLGQGPEFLTYFQNEAQLEKSRLLSDRFSAERPKGSFSTLEIQRTEQGDSAMYLCASSFSTSGSTDTQYFGPGTRLTVL.